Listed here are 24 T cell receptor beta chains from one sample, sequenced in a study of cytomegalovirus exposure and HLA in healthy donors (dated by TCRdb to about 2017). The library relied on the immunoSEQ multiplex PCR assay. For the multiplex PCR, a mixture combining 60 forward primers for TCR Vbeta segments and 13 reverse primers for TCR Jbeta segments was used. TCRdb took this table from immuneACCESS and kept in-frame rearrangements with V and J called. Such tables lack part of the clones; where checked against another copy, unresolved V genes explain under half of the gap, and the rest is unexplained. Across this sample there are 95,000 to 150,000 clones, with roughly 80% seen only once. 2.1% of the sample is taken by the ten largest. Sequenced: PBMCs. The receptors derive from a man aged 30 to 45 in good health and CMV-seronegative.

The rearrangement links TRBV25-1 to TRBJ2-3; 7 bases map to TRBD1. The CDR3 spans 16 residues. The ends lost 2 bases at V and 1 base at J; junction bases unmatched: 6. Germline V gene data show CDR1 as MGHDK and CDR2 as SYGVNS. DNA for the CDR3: TGTGCCAGCAGTGAACAAGGGGGCCGAGGCACAGATACGCAGTATTTT. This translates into CASSEQGGRGTDTQYF.

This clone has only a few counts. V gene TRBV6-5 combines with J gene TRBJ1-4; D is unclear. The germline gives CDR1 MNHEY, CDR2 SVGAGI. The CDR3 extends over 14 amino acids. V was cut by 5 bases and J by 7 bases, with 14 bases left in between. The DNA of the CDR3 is TGTGCCAGCAGTGAATCGCCTACAGTTGAAAAACTGTTTTTT. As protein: CASSESPTVEKLFF.

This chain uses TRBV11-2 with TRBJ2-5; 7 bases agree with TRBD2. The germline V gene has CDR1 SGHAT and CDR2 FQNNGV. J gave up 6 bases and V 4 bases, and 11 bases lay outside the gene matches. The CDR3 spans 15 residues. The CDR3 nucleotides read TGTGCCAGCAGCTCGCCGGGACCGCGGGAGAAGACCCAGTACTTC. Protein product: CASSSPGPREKTQYF. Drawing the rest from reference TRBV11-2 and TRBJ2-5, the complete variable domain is EAGVAQSPRYKIIEKRQSVAFWCNPISGHATLYWYQQILGQGPKLLIQFQNNGVVDDSQLPKDRFSAERLKGVDSTLKIQPAKLEDSAVYLCASSSPGPREKTQYFGPGTRLLVL.

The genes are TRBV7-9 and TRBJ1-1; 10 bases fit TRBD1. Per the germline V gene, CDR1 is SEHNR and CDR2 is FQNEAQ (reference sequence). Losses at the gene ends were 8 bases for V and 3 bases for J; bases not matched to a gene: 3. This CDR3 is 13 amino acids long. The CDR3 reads CASGGQGDTEAFF. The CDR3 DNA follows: TGTGCCAGCGGAGGACAGGGGGACACTGAAGCTTTCTTT.

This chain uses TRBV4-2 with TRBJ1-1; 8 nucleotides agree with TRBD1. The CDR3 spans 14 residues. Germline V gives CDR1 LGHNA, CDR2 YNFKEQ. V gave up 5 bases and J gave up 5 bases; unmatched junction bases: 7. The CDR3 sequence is CASSTTGEGTEAFF. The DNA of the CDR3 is TGTGCCAGCAGCACGACAGGGGAAGGGACTGAAGCTTTCTTT.

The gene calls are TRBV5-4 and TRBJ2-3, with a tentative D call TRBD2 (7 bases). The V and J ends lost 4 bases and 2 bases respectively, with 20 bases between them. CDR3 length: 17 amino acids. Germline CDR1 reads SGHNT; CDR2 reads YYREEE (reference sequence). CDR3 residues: CASSRAAAGATTDTQYF. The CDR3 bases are TGTGCCAGCAGCAGGGCGGCGGCGGGGGCGACCACAGATACGCAGTATTTT.

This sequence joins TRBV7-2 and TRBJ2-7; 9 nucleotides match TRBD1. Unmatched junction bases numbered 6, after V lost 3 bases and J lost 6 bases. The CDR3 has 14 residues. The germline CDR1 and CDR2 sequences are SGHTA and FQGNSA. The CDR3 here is CASSFDRGSAEQYF. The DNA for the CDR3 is TGTGCCAGCAGCTTCGACAGGGGGTCGGCCGAGCAGTACTTC.

CDR3 DNA sequence: TGTGCCAGCAGCCCAGGGGTTACGCAGTATTTT. Protein sequence: CASSPGVTQYF. The chain has TRBV7-2 and TRBJ2-3; D might be TRBD1 (6 bases). Trimming shortened V by 5 bases and J by 8 bases, and 8 bases separated the two germline ends. Germline V gene lookup returns CDR1 SGHTA and CDR2 FQGNSA. CDR3 length: 11 amino acids.

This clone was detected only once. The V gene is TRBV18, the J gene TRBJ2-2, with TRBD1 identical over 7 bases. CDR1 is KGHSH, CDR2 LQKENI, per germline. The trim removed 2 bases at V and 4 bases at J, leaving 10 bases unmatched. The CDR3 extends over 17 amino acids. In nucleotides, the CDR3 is TGTGCCAGCTCACCAACACCCAGACAGGGCCCCACCGGGGAGCTGTTTTTT. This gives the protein CASSPTPRQGPTGELFF.

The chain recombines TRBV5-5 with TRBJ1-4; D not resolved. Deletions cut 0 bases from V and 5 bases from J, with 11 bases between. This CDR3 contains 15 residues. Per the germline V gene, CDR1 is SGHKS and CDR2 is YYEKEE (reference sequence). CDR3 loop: CASSLEAGVNEKLFF. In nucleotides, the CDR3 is TGTGCCAGCAGCTTGGAGGCGGGAGTGAATGAAAAACTGTTTTTT. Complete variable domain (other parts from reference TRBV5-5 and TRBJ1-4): DAGVTQSPTHLIKTRGQQVTLRCSPISGHKSVSWYQQVLGQGPQFIFQYYEKEERGRGNFPDRFSARQFPNYSSELNVNALLLGDSALYLCASSLEAGVNEKLFFGSGTQLSVL.

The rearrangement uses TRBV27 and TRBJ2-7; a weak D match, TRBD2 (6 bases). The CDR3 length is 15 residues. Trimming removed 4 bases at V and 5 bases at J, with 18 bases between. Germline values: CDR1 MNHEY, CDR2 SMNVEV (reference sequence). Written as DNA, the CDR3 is TGTGCCAGCAGTTCGCCCGCCGGGGGAGTGAACGAGCAGTACTTC. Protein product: CASSSPAGGVNEQYF.

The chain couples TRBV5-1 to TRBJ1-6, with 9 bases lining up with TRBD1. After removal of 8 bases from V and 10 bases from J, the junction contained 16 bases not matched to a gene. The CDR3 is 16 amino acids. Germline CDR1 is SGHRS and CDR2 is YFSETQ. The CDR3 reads CASSRDRDRADSPLHF. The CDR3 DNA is TGCGCCAGTAGCCGGGACCGGGACAGGGCAGACTCACCCCTCCACTTT.

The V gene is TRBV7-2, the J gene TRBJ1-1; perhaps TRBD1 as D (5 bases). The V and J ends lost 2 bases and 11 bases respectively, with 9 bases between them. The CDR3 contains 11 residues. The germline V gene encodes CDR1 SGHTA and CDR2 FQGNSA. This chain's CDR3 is CASSLRQKAFF. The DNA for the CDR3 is TGTGCCAGCAGCTTAAGACAGAAGGCTTTCTTT.

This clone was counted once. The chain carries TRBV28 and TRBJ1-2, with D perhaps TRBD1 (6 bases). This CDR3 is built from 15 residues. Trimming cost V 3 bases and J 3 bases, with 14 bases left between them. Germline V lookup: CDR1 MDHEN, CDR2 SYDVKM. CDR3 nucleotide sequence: TGTGCCAGCAGTTTCTCGGGCAGGGGTCACTATGGCTACACCTTC. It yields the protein CASSFSGRGHYGYTF.

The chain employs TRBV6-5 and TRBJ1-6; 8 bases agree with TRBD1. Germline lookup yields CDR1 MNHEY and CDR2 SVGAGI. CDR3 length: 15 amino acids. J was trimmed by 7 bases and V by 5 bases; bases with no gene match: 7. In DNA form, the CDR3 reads TGTGCCAGCAGTAACGGACAGGGTAGAAATTCACCCCTCCACTTT. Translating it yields CASSNGQGRNSPLHF.

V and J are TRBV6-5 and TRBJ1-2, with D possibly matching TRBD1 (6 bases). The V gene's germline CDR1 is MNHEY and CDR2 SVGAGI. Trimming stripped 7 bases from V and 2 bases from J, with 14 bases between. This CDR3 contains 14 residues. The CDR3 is CASTEGQMNYGYTF. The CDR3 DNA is TGTGCCAGCACCGAAGGACAGATGAACTATGGCTACACCTTC.

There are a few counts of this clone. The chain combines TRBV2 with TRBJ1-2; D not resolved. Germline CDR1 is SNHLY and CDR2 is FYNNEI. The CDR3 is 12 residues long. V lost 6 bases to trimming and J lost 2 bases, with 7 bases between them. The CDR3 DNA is TGTGCCAGCAGGGCGGAGAACTATGGCTACACCTTC. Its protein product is CASRAENYGYTF.

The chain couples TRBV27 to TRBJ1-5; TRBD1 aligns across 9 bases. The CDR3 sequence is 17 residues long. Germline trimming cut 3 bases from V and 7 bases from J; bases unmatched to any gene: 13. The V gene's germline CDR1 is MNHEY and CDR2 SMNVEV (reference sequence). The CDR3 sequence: CASSFGGGGQGFQPQHF. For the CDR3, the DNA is TGTGCCAGCAGTTTCGGGGGTGGGGGACAGGGATTCCAGCCCCAGCATTTT.

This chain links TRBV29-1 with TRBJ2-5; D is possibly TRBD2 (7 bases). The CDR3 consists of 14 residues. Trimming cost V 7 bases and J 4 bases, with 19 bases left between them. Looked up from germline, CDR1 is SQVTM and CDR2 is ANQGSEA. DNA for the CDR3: TGCAGCGGGAGAAATCAGGGGAGGGGAGAGACCCAGTACTTC. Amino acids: CSGRNQGRGETQYF. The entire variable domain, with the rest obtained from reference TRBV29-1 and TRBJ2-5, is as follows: SAVISQKPSRDICQRGTSLTIQCQVDSQVTMMFWYRQQPGQSLTLIATANQGSEATYESGFVIDKFPISRPNLTFSTLTVSNMSPEDSSIYLCSGRNQGRGETQYFGPGTRLLVL.

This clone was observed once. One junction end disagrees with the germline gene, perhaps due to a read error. CDR3 in amino acids: CASSLSTGANGLTF. In nucleotides, the CDR3 is TGTGCCAGCAGCTTGTCTACAGGGGCCAACGGCCTGACTTTC. This chain uses TRBV5-4 with TRBJ2-6, with 7 positions matching TRBD1. The CDR3 length is 14 residues. Germline CDR1 and CDR2: SGHNT and YYREEE (reference sequence).

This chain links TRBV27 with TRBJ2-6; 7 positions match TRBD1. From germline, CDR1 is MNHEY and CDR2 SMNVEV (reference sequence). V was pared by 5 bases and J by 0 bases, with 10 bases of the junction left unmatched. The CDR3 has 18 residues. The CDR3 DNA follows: TGTGCCAGCAGTGAAAGACAGGGAGTGTACTCTGGGGCCAACGTCCTGACTTTC. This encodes CASSERQGVYSGANVLTF.

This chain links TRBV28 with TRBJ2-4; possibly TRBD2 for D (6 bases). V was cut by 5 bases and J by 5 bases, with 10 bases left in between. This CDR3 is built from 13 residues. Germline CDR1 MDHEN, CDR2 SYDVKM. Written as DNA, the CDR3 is TGTGCCAGCAGTATCATAGCGGAAAACATTCAGTACTTC. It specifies CASSIIAENIQYF.

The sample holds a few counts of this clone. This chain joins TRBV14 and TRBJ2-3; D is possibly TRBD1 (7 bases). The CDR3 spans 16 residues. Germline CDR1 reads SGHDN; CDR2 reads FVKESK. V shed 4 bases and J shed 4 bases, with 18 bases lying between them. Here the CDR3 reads CASSLSLTGRSDTQYF. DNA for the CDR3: TGTGCCAGCAGCCTATCCTTGACAGGGAGGTCAGATACGCAGTATTTT.

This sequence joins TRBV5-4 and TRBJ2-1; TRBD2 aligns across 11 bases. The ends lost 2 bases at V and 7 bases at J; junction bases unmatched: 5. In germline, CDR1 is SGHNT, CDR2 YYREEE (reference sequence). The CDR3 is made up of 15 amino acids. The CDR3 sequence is CASSLSSGGKNEQFF. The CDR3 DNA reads TGTGCCAGCAGCTTATCTAGCGGGGGGAAGAATGAGCAGTTCTTC.